Listed below are T cell receptor beta chains from one sample, sequenced in a study of blood T cell repertoires in COVID-19. Profiled with immunoSEQ multiplex PCR; TCRdb holds only in-frame clones, not every one. This sample carries 130,000 or so clones, 55% to 75% of them seen once, and the ten largest clones take 2% to 2.5%. The specimen sequenced was peripheral blood. All receptors derive from a woman in her 70s with acute or convalescent COVID-19. CDR3s include the opening cysteine and the closing phenylalanine or tryptophan. The D gene is left open where the match is weak. Size tells how often a clone was seen (once, few, many) or the class of an expanded clone, and some rows leave it out.

>-|TRBV11-2|-|TRBJ2-3
TGTGCCAGCAGCTTAGAAGGTGCGGGCACAGATACGCAGTATTTT
CASSLEGAGTDTQYF
>-|TRBV5-8|-|TRBJ2-7
TGTGCCAGCAGCCGGGTAGGGGTAGCCTACGAGCAGTACTTC
CASSRVGVAYEQYF
>TRBD2|TRBV19|-|TRBJ2-3
TGTGCCAGTGACCAGGGGCGGGAGGCCGATACGCAGTATTTT
CASDQGREADTQYF
>-|TRBV19|-|TRBJ1-3
TGTGCCAGTACCTTGGGCACCCACGCGGGAAACACCATATATTTT
CASTLGTHAGNTIYF
>-|TRBV5-5|once|TRBJ1-2
TGTGCCAGCAGCTTGCGGGGTGGCTATGGCTACACCTTC
CASSLRGGYGYTF
>-|TRBV6-6|-|TRBJ1-2
TGTGCCAGCAGTTACGGACAGAACTATGGCTACACCTTC
CASSYGQNYGYTF
>-|TRBV19|few|TRBJ1-5
TGTGCCAGTAGTATGCAGGGACTGGGCAATCAGCCCCAGCATTTT
CASSMQGLGNQPQHF
>-|TRBV27|-|TRBJ1-3
TGTGCCAGCAGTTTATCGATCAGCTCTGGAAACACCATATATTTT
CASSLSISSGNTIYF
>-|TRBV25-1|-|TRBJ1-5
TGTGCCAGCAGTGATGGGGGCAGGGTGGGGAATCAGCCCCAGCATTTT
CASSDGGRVGNQPQHF
>TRBD1|TRBV7-2|-|TRBJ1-2
TGTGCCGGCAGCTTAAAGCTGTCGGACAGGGGGCGCGTCGGCTACACCTTC
CAGSLKLSDRGRVGYTF
>TRBD2|TRBV10-3|-|TRBJ2-1
TGTGCCATCAGTGGAGGCGGGACTAGCGGATTTCGCAATGAGCAGTTCTTC
CAISGGGTSGFRNEQFF
>-|TRBV25-1|-|TRBJ1-1
TGTGCCAGCACATTCTCGGGGTACAACACTGAAGCTTTCTTT
CASTFSGYNTEAFF
>TRBD1|TRBV11-2|-|TRBJ1-2
TGTGCCAGCAGCCGCTACGACAGGGCCTACACCTTC
CASSRYDRAYTF
>-|TRBV6-5|-|TRBJ1-6
TGTGCCAGCAGTTACGGCAGGGATTCACCCCTCCACTTT
CASSYGRDSPLHF
>-|TRBV2|-|TRBJ1-5
TGTGCCAGCAGTGAAAATAGGGGGGGTGGGTCCCAGCATTTT
CASSENRGGGSQHF
>-|TRBV5-1|few|TRBJ2-3
TGCGCCAGCAGCTTTGAAGCCAAGACAGATACGCAGTATTTT
CASSFEAKTDTQYF
>TRBD1|TRBV7-9|-|TRBJ1-3
TGTGCCAGCAGCTTGGGACAGCCTAGGGACACCATATATTTT
CASSLGQPRDTIYF
>TRBD1|TRBV24-1|-|TRBJ2-5
TGTGCCACCAGTGATGGGACAGGTGAAGAGACCCAGTACTTC
CATSDGTGEETQYF
>TRBD1|TRBV27|few|TRBJ2-1
TGTGCCAGCAGCTACAGGGGTACGGACAATGAGCAGTTCTTC
CASSYRGTDNEQFF
>TRBD2|TRBV10-3|once|TRBJ2-1
TGTGCCAACAGAGCGGGGGGGCTGAATGAGCAGTTCTTC
CANRAGGLNEQFF
>TRBD1|TRBV28|-|TRBJ2-7
TGTGCCAGCAGCCAGACCGGGACAGGGCGTCTCTACGAGCAGTACTTC
CASSQTGTGRLYEQYF
>-|TRBV28|-|TRBJ2-5
TGTGCCGCACGGGCAGGGTACCAAGAGACCCAGTACTTC
CAARAGYQETQYF
>-|TRBV3-1/TRBV3-2|-|TRBJ1-6
TGTGCCAGCAGCGAGCAGGGTGGGAATTCACCCCTCCACTTT
CASSEQGGNSPLHF
>-|TRBV19|-|TRBJ2-7
TGTGCCAGTAGTATAACAGGAGCCTACGAGCAGTACTTC
CASSITGAYEQYF
>TRBD1|TRBV6-1|few|TRBJ2-7
TGTGCCAGCAGTGAAGTGGGGACAGGGGGGGACTACGAGCAGTACTTC
CASSEVGTGGDYEQYF
>-|TRBV3-1/TRBV3-2|-|TRBJ2-1
TGTGCCAGCAGCCCTATTGCTAGGTTCTCCTACAATGAGCAGTTCTTC
CASSPIARFSYNEQFF
>-|TRBV28|many|TRBJ2-7
TGTGCCAGCAGTTTAGGGGGCTGGGGCGAGCAGTACTTC
CASSLGGWGEQYF
>-|TRBV6-1|-|TRBJ2-2
TGTGCCAGCAGTGAAGCGTCGCAGGACGGGGAGCTGTTTTTT
CASSEASQDGELFF
>-|TRBV15|-|TRBJ1-5
TGTGCCACCAGCAGAGAAGGGGAGGGTGGTCAGCCCCAGCATTTT
CATSREGEGGQPQHF
>-|TRBV15|-|TRBJ2-1
TGTGCCACCAGCAGAGGGGGACTCCTGGGGTACAATGAGCAGTTCTTC
CATSRGGLLGYNEQFF
>TRBD1|TRBV10-1|-|TRBJ2-2
TGCGCCGCCGCCTCAGGGGGGAACACCGGGGAGCTGTTTTTT
CAAASGGNTGELFF
>TRBD1|TRBV7-8|once|TRBJ1-2
TGTGCCAGCAGCTCGACAGGGAACTATGGCTACACCTTC
CASSSTGNYGYTF
>-|TRBV6-1|-|TRBJ1-2
TGTGCCAGCAGTGAGGACTTAGCTAACTATGGCTACACCTTC
CASSEDLANYGYTF
>TRBD1|TRBV4-1|-|TRBJ1-5
TGCGCCAGCAGCCAAGAAGGACAGGGGCTTCAGCCCCAGCATTTT
CASSQEGQGLQPQHF
>-|TRBV5-4|-|TRBJ1-2
TGTGCCAGCAGCTTGGTCTCAGGGAGGAGTGGCTACACCTTC
CASSLVSGRSGYTF
>TRBD1|TRBV24-1|-|TRBJ1-2
TGTGCCACCAGTGATCGGGACAGGGCCTATGGCTACACCTTC
CATSDRDRAYGYTF
>-|TRBV18|-|TRBJ2-3
TGTGCCAGCTCACCACTTTCGCTACAGGCGGCCACAGATACGCAGTATTTT
CASSPLSLQAATDTQYF
>-|TRBV3-1/TRBV3-2|few|TRBJ1-2
TGTGCCAGCAGCCAGATGGGCACCGCTAACTATGGCTACACCTTC
CASSQMGTANYGYTF
>-|TRBV28|once|TRBJ2-7
TGTGCCAGCGGCGGAGCTAGATCGGCCTACGAGCAGTACTTC
CASGGARSAYEQYF
>-|TRBV9|-|TRBJ2-2
TGTGCCAGCAGCGTAGCAGGCGACACCGGGGAGCTGTTTTTT
CASSVAGDTGELFF
>-|TRBV9|few|TRBJ2-1
TGTGCCAGCAGCTTAAAGTCCTACAGTGTCGATGAGCAGTTCTTC
CASSLKSYSVDEQFF
>TRBD1|TRBV13|-|TRBJ1-1
TGTGCCAGCAGCCACCGGGACAGGGGGGTTTACACTGAAGCTTTCTTT
CASSHRDRGVYTEAFF
>-|TRBV5-4|few|TRBJ1-1
TGTGCCAGCGGGGGGGTTGACACTGAAGCTTTCTTT
CASGGVDTEAFF
>-|TRBV29-1|-|TRBJ1-2
TGCAGCGTACAGCAGGACTATGGCTACACCTTC
CSVQQDYGYTF
>-|TRBV7-2|-|TRBJ2-3
TGTGCCAGCAGCTTAGGCGTCACAGATACGCAGTATTTT
CASSLGVTDTQYF
>TRBD2|TRBV9|-|TRBJ2-5
TGTGCCAGCAGCCCCCTAAGTAGCGGGGGGTTGGGGGGAGAGACCCAGTACTTC
CASSPLSSGGLGGETQYF
>TRBD1|TRBV5-1|-|TRBJ2-3
TGCGCCAGCAGCTTGGACGGGACAGGGTCCGCAGATACGCAGTATTTT
CASSLDGTGSADTQYF
>-|TRBV7-2|-|TRBJ2-1
TGTGCCAGCAGCTTGGAGCACAGCGGCTACAATGAGCAGTTCTTC
CASSLEHSGYNEQFF
>-|TRBV5-6|-|TRBJ1-5
TGTGCCAGCAGCTTGCTAGGTGGGAGCAATCAGCCCCAGCATTTT
CASSLLGGSNQPQHF
>-|TRBV11-2|few|TRBJ2-7
TGTGCCAGCAGCTTAGGCCCAGTCTACGAGCAGTACTTC
CASSLGPVYEQYF
>TRBD1|TRBV5-4|few|TRBJ2-7
TGTGCCAGCAGCTATTTCGGACAGGGAGGTGTGTACGAGCAGTACTTC
CASSYFGQGGVYEQYF
>TRBD1|TRBV30|-|TRBJ1-5
TGTGCCTGGAGTCCCCCTACAGGGGGCGCGGAGCCCCAGCATTTT
CAWSPPTGGAEPQHF
>-|TRBV18|once|TRBJ2-2
TGTGCCAGCTCACCACCGAGTATGGCCTCTCGGGACACCGGGGAGCTGTTTTTT
CASSPPSMASRDTGELFF
>TRBD1|TRBV18|few|TRBJ1-5
TGTGCCAGCTCAGGGACAGGGGCGTATAGCAATCAGCCCCAGCATTTT
CASSGTGAYSNQPQHF
>-|TRBV9|-|TRBJ2-2
TGTGCCAGCAGCCCCAACTCAGGGGTGTGGACCGGGGAGCTGTTTTTT
CASSPNSGVWTGELFF